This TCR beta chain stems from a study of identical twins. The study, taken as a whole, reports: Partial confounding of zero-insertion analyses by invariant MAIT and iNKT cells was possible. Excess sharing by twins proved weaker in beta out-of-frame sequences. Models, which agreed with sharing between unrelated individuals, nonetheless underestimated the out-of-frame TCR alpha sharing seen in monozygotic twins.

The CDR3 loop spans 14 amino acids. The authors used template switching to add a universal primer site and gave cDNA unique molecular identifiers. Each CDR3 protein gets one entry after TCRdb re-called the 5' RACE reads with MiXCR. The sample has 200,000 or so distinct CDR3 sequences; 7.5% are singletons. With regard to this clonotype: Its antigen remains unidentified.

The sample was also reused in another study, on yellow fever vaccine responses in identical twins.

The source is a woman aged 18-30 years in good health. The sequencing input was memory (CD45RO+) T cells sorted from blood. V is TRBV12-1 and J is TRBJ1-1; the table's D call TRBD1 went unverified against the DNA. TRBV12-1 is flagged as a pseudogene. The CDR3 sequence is CASSWDRLNTEAFF. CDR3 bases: TGTGCCAGCAGCTGGGACAGGCTAAACACTGAAGCTTTCTTT.